The rows below give T cell receptor beta chains drawn from one sample of a study of early T cells in non-severe SARS-CoV-2 infection. From the 5' RACE reads, TCRdb called clonotypes with MiXCR, one entry per CDR3 protein. The sample contains about 110,000 distinct CDR3 sequences, around 13% of which appear only once. Sequenced here: whole blood, sampled at baseline. Receptors originate from an adult who was a healthcare worker with PCR-confirmed SARS-CoV-2 infection or an uninfected control (not recorded which). Each CDR3 is given with its conserved first and last residue. The D gene is left open where the match is weak. Size is omitted from some rows. Given values are once, few, many or a class for expanded clones.

>TRBV7-3|-|TRBJ2-6|many
TGTGCCAGCAGCTCCCAGATTGGGGCCAACGTCCTGACTTTC
CASSSQIGANVLTF
>TRBV18|TRBD2|TRBJ2-3|few
TGTGCCAGCTCCCCCATGACTAGCGGGATCACAGATACGCAGTATTTT
CASSPMTSGITDTQYF
>TRBV20-1|-|TRBJ2-1|few
TGCAGTGCTAGAACGTTCAGGCCGGGGAATGAGCAGTTCTTC
CSARTFRPGNEQFF
>TRBV9|-|TRBJ2-7|-
TGTGCCAGCAGCCCACGCCCCCCTCCTCCCTACGAGCAGTACTTC
CASSPRPPPPYEQYF
>TRBV30|-|TRBJ1-2|-
TGTGCCTGGAGTGTATCGGGGAATAGGGGCTACACCTTC
CAWSVSGNRGYTF
>TRBV2|-|TRBJ2-7|-
TGTGCCAGCAGTGATGAGCGAACGTACGAGCAGTACTTC
CASSDERTYEQYF
>TRBV2|TRBD1|TRBJ1-2|-
TGTGCCACGCGACAGGGAGGTCATGGCTACACCTTC
CATRQGGHGYTF
>TRBV28|-|TRBJ1-6|-
TGTGCCAGCAGAGGGGGAGTAGTGAGGATCTCACCCCTCCACTTT
CASRGGVVRISPLHF
>TRBV30|-|TRBJ1-1|once
TGTGCCTGGAGCAATACGATGCGGGCTGAAGCTTTCTTT
CAWSNTMRAEAFF
>TRBV12-3/TRBV12-4|-|TRBJ2-1|-
TGTGCCAGCAGAAGCGGAAGAGGGAAGGAGCAGTTCTTC
CASRSGRGKEQFF
>TRBV29-1|-|TRBJ2-5|few
TGCAGCGTTGAGTGGGTAGCGGAGGTTCGGGACTTC
CSVEWVAEVRDF
>TRBV4-1|-|TRBJ2-6|few
TGCGCCAGCAGCTTCCAGGGCTCTGGGGCCAACGTCCTGACTTTC
CASSFQGSGANVLTF
>TRBV11-2|TRBD2|TRBJ2-3|few
TGTGCCAGCAGCTTAGGGACTAGCGGACTCACAGATACGCAGTATTTT
CASSLGTSGLTDTQYF
>TRBV5-1|-|TRBJ2-2|few
TGCGCCAGCAGCTTGGACACGGCCGGGGAGCTGTTTTTT
CASSLDTAGELFF
>TRBV4-1|-|TRBJ2-7|many
TGCGCCAGCAGCCAAGAAGCAGAACAGTACCACGAGCAGTACTTC
CASSQEAEQYHEQYF
>TRBV7-9|-|TRBJ2-1|many
TGTGCCAGCAGCTTTTCCGGAACAAGCTCCTACAATGAGCAGTTCTTC
CASSFSGTSSYNEQFF
>TRBV4-2|TRBD1|TRBJ2-7|-
TGTGCCAGCAGCCAGTCAGGGGGCCCCATTCCCTACGAGCAGTACTTC
CASSQSGGPIPYEQYF
>TRBV29-1|-|TRBJ1-4|few
TGCAGCGTTTCCAGGCAGGCGGGAGAAAAACTGTTTTTT
CSVSRQAGEKLFF
>TRBV11-3|TRBD2|TRBJ2-3|many
TGTGCCAGCAGCTTCCGGGGGGCAGATACGCAGTATTTT
CASSFRGADTQYF
>TRBV5-1|-|TRBJ2-7|-
TGCGCCAGCAGCCGCCAGGGGGGAGGATACTCCTACGAGCAGTACTTC
CASSRQGGGYSYEQYF
>TRBV20-1|TRBD1|TRBJ1-6|many
TGCAGTGCCCGACTTTTAACCAGGGGGAGTAATTCACCCCTCCACTTT
CSARLLTRGSNSPLHF
>TRBV6-5|TRBD1|TRBJ2-7|few
TGTGCCAGCAGTGGAGGACAGGGATGGGCCGAGCAGTACTTC
CASSGGQGWAEQYF
>TRBV6-5|-|TRBJ2-1|-
TGTGCCAGCAGTTACGTAGGTCCACACAATGAGCAGTTCTTC
CASSYVGPHNEQFF
>TRBV28|-|TRBJ2-1|once
TGTGCCAGCAGTTCGGGCGGAACCAGGTCCTACAACGAGCAGTTCTTC
CASSSGGTRSYNEQFF
>TRBV18|-|TRBJ1-1|-
TGTGCCAGCTCACCAAATTGGGGGTTGGAGGATACTGAAGCTTTCTTT
CASSPNWGLEDTEAFF
>TRBV2|TRBD1|TRBJ1-2|-
TGTGCCAGCAGTGAAGCCGGGACAGGGTGGGAGGCTAACTATGGCTACACCTTC
CASSEAGTGWEANYGYTF
>TRBV29-1|-|TRBJ2-7|-
TGCAGCGTTGAGGGCAGAGGGACACACTACGAGCAGTACTTC
CSVEGRGTHYEQYF
>TRBV14|-|TRBJ1-3|many
TGTGCCAGCAGCCAAGTAGGGACCGGAGTCCGAAACACCATATATTTT
CASSQVGTGVRNTIYF
>TRBV28|-|TRBJ2-7|few
TGTGCCAGCAGCGGAGACAGGCACTACGAGCAGTACTTC
CASSGDRHYEQYF
>TRBV6-4|-|TRBJ2-5|few
TGTGCCAGCAGTGACGGAACGGGGGACATCCAAGAGACCCAGTACTTC
CASSDGTGDIQETQYF
>TRBV12-3/TRBV12-4|-|TRBJ1-3|-
TGTGCCAGCACCCTAAGTCCCTCTAGAAACACCATATATTTT
CASTLSPSRNTIYF
>TRBV9|-|TRBJ1-4|-
TGTGCCAGCAGCTCCGACGGTACAACTAATGAAAAACTGTTTTTT
CASSSDGTTNEKLFF
>TRBV7-2|TRBD1|TRBJ2-2|-
TGTGCCAGCAGCCGACAGGGAGTGACCGGGGAGCTGTTTTTT
CASSRQGVTGELFF
>TRBV20-1|-|TRBJ2-7|-
TGCAGTGCTAGAGTGCCGGGGTCTAAGTCCTACGAGCAGTACTTC
CSARVPGSKSYEQYF
>TRBV7-6|-|TRBJ2-1|few
TGTGCCAGCAGCCTGACTACTTACAATGAGCAGTTCTTC
CASSLTTYNEQFF
>TRBV19|TRBD2|TRBJ2-1|-
TGTGCCAGGCCTCAGGAGGGACTAGCGGGAGTCGCCCCCAGGAAGAGGTCCTACAATGAGCAGTTCTTC
CARPQEGLAGVAPRKRSYNEQFF
>TRBV2|-|TRBJ1-1|-
TGTGCCAGCAGTGACGGAGAAAACACTGAAGCTTTCTTT
CASSDGENTEAFF